This entry lists 17 T cell receptor beta chains sequenced from one sample in a study of blood T cell repertoires in COVID-19. The protocol was immunoSEQ multiplex PCR, while the TCRdb copy is restricted to in-frame clones and leaves out a portion. The sample gives roughly 90,000 clones, roughly 78% of which show up once; 10% to 13% is in the top ten. Source material: peripheral blood. Source of these receptors: a woman in her seventies with acute or convalescent COVID-19.

This clone occurred many times. CDR3 loop: CASSQPGEGPQHF. The CDR3 bases are TGTGCCAGCAGCCAACCCGGAGAGGGGCCCCAGCATTTT. J is TRBJ1-5 and V is TRBV6-6, with D hard to call. This CDR3 has 13 amino acids. Per germline, CDR1 MNHNY and CDR2 SVGAGI (reference sequence). The ends were cut back, 6 bases at V and 9 bases at J, with 15 bases in the middle.

This chain uses TRBV5-1 with TRBJ2-2, with TRBD2 identical over 8 bases. The length of the CDR3 is 15 residues. J gave up 0 bases and V 5 bases, and 3 bases lay outside the gene matches. Per the germline V gene, CDR1 is SGHRS and CDR2 is YFSETQ. The CDR3 coding sequence is TGCGCCAGCAGGGCGGGACTAGCGAACACCGGGGAGCTGTTTTTT. The encoded protein is CASRAGLANTGELFF.

The V call is TRBV5-1, the J call TRBJ2-3; D might be TRBD1 (6 bases). V was pared by 4 bases and J by 1 base, with 16 bases between. This CDR3 region has 16 residues. CDR1 SGHRS and CDR2 YFSETQ come from the germline V gene. The CDR3: CASSDLLAGGTDTQYF. CDR3 in DNA: TGCGCCAGCAGCGATCTCCTAGCAGGGGGCACAGATACGCAGTATTTT.

This clone was seen more than once but under ten times. The rearrangement joins TRBV19 to TRBJ2-2; 7 bases are shared with TRBD2. The CDR3 extends over 15 amino acids. V trimming: 7 bases; J trimming: 6 bases; junction bases outside the gene matches: 11. Germline V gene sequence: CDR1 LNHDA, CDR2 SQIVND (reference sequence). CDR3 coding DNA: TGTGCCAGTAAGGGCAGCGGGGTTACCCCCGGGGAGCTGTTTTTT. Translation: CASKGSGVTPGELFF.

This clone is a singleton in its sample. The chain is built from TRBV6-5 and TRBJ2-7; 11 bases agree with TRBD1. The J segment lost 6 bases and the V segment lost 0 bases, leaving 7 bases of the junction unmatched. The germline CDR1 and CDR2 sequences are MNHEY and SVGAGI. The CDR3 is 16 residues long. The CDR3 is CASSYSGQGAPLEQYF. The CDR3 nucleotides are TGTGCCAGCAGTTACTCCGGACAGGGGGCCCCTCTCGAGCAGTACTTC.

The chain links TRBV28 to TRBJ1-4, with D maybe TRBD1 (6 bases). CDR1 is MDHEN, CDR2 SYDVKM, per germline. The CDR3 consists of 13 residues. Trimming took off 6 bases at V and 6 bases at J, with 11 bases between the two ends. CDR3 residues: CASRDSAHEKLFF. The CDR3 bases are TGTGCCAGCAGGGACAGTGCCCATGAAAAACTGTTTTTT.

The chain employs TRBV7-8 and TRBJ1-5, with 11 bases aligning to TRBD1. The CDR3 runs 15 residues. The germline V gene has CDR1 SGHVS and CDR2 FQNEAQ. Trimming cost V 5 bases and J 4 bases; bases outside gene matches: 4. CDR3 nucleotides: TGTGCCAGCAGCCTTGGACAGGGGGCTAATCAGCCCCAGCATTTT. The encoded protein is CASSLGQGANQPQHF.

This chain uses TRBV4-2 with TRBJ2-4; possibly TRBD1 for D (5 bases). Trimming stripped 5 bases from V and 0 bases from J, with 8 bases between. The length of the CDR3 is 14 residues. Per germline, CDR1 LGHNA and CDR2 YNFKEQ. The CDR3 coding sequence is TGTGCCAGCAGCAACCAGGGAGCCAAAAACATTCAGTACTTC. Translating gives CASSNQGAKNIQYF.

V gene TRBV5-4 combines with J gene TRBJ1-2; 11 bases map to TRBD1. The CDR3 sequence is 18 residues long. The V segment lost 4 bases and the J segment 5 bases; nucleotides outside the gene matches: 16. Germline CDR1 is SGHNT and CDR2 is YYREEE (reference sequence). This chain's CDR3 is CASSHNQGQGAGRYGYTF. The CDR3 nucleotides are TGTGCCAGCAGCCATAATCAAGGACAGGGGGCAGGAAGGTATGGCTACACCTTC.

The chain has TRBV7-9 and TRBJ1-2; no clear D. Germline V gene data show CDR1 as SEHNR and CDR2 as FQNEAQ (reference sequence). CDR3 length equals 15 residues. V lost 1 base to trimming and J lost 0 bases, with 9 bases between them. The CDR3 loop reads CASSLVERTNYGYTF. The CDR3 nucleotides read TGTGCCAGCAGCTTAGTTGAGAGGACTAACTATGGCTACACCTTC. Using reference TRBV7-9 and TRBJ1-2 for the parts outside the CDR3, the full variable domain is DTGVSQNPRHKITKRGQNVTFRCDPISEHNRLYWYRQTLGQGPEFLTYFQNEAQLEKSRLLSDRFSAERPKGSFSTLEIQRTEQGDSAMYLCASSLVERTNYGYTFGSGTRLTVV.

This chain uses TRBV15 with TRBJ2-7; perhaps TRBD2 as D (5 bases). This CDR3 has 14 residues. Germline CDR1 LNHNV, CDR2 YYDKDF (reference sequence). V was clipped by 5 bases and J by 4 bases, with 15 bases between them. This chain's CDR3 is CATSSPVGVYEQYF. The DNA of the CDR3 is TGTGCCACCAGCTCCCCGGTCGGGGTGTACGAGCAGTACTTC. The full variable domain, in which reference TRBV15 and TRBJ2-7 provide the parts outside the CDR3, is DAMVIQNPRYQVTQFGKPVTLSCSQTLNHNVMYWYQQKSSQAPKLLFHYYDKDFNNEADTPDNFQSRRPNTSFCFLDIRSPGLGDTAMYLCATSSPVGVYEQYFGPGTRLTVT.

This chain uses TRBV4-2 with TRBJ1-3, with 8 bases identical to TRBD1. J gave up 1 base and V 2 bases, and 1 base lay outside the gene matches. The CDR3 extends over 15 amino acids. Looked up from germline, CDR1 is LGHNA and CDR2 is YNFKEQ. The chain's CDR3 is CASSQNRGSGNTIYF. CDR3 bases: TGTGCCAGCAGCCAAAACAGGGGGTCTGGAAACACCATATATTTT.

The V call is TRBV6-1, the J call TRBJ2-5; 9 bases align to TRBD1. CDR3 length: 16 amino acids. Trimming cost V 3 bases and J 1 base; bases outside gene matches: 6. The germline V gene has CDR1 MNHNS and CDR2 SASEGT. The CDR3 DNA follows: TGTGCCAGCAGTGAGAGGGACAGGGTTCTCCAAGAGACCCAGTACTTC. Its translation is CASSERDRVLQETQYF.

This chain connects TRBV30 to TRBJ2-7; TRBD2 matches 12 bases. With V trimmed by 0 bases and J by 0 bases, 9 bases remained unmatched. The CDR3 covers 18 residues. Germline loops: CDR1 GTSNPN, CDR2 SVGIG (reference sequence). The CDR3 bases are TGTGCCTGGAGTGTAGGCCTAGCGGGAGGGGGGGGCTCCTACGAGCAGTACTTC. Protein sequence: CAWSVGLAGGGGSYEQYF.

The chain has TRBV11-1 and TRBJ2-7, with D possibly matching TRBD2 (5 bases). Trimming cost V 1 base and J 6 bases, with 16 bases left between them. This CDR3 is built from 15 residues. Germline loops: CDR1 SGHAT, CDR2 FQDESV (reference sequence). The CDR3 region has the DNA TGTGCCAGCAGCTTAGATCAGCGGTTGGGCGGCGAGCAGTACTTC. This gives the protein CASSLDQRLGGEQYF.

The V gene is TRBV2, the J gene TRBJ1-6; TRBD1 might be the D (5 bases). The CDR3 sequence is 15 residues long. Trimming took off 3 bases at V and 7 bases at J, with 13 bases between the two ends. Germline assignment: CDR1 SNHLY and CDR2 FYNNEI. The CDR3 nucleotides read TGTGCCAGCAGTGATAGCGGGACGGGCAATTCACCCCTCCACTTT. It specifies CASSDSGTGNSPLHF.

J is TRBJ1-2 and V is TRBV5-6, with TRBD1 identical over 9 bases. Germline V gives CDR1 SGHDT, CDR2 YYEEEE. The CDR3 length is 16 residues. The junction had 11 bases not matched to a gene; V was cut back by 4 bases and J by 4 bases. The CDR3 region is CASSPPGQGDRYGYTF. CDR3 sequence (DNA): TGTGCCAGCAGCCCTCCGGGACAGGGTGATCGCTATGGCTACACCTTC.